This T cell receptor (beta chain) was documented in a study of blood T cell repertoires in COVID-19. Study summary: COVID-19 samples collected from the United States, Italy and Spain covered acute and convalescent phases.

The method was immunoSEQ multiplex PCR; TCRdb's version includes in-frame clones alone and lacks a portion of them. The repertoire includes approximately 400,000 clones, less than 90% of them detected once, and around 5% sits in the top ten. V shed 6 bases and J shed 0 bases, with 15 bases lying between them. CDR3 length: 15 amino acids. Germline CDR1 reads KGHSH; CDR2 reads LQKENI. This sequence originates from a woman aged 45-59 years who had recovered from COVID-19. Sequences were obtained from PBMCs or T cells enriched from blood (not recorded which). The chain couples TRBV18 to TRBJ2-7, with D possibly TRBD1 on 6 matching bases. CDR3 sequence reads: CASSRETGVSYEQYF. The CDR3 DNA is TGTGCCAGCTCCCGTGAGACAGGCGTCTCCTACGAGCAGTACTTC. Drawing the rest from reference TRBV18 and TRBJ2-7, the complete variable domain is NAGVMQNPRHLVRRRGQEARLRCSPMKGHSHVYWYRQLPEEGLKFMVYLQKENIIDESGMPKERFSAEFPKEGPSILRIQQVVRGDSAAYFCASSRETGVSYEQYFGPGTRLTVT.